The source of this T cell receptor (beta chain) is a study of control samples from healthy donors and cancer patients. This table comes from immunoSEQ multiplex PCR, and its TCRdb copy is limited to in-frame clones, with some not included. The sample has approximately 87,000 clones, approximately 86% seen once. V lost 1 base and J lost 7, with 19 bases in between. CDR1 is LNHNV and CDR2 is YYDKDF in the germline V gene (reference sequence). The CDR3 covers 16 residues. The chain employs TRBV15 and TRBJ2-5; TRBD2 might be the D (6 bases). The clonotype comes from a woman between 45 and 65 years old in good health. What was sequenced was blood. The CDR3 loop reads CATSRGGGGVYGTQYF. DNA for the CDR3: TGTGCCACCAGCAGAGGGGGTGGCGGGGTCTATGGGACCCAGTACTTC.